A selection of T cell receptor beta chains follows, all from one sample in a study of shared clonotypes between healthy human individuals. The assay was immunoSEQ multiplex PCR, and TCRdb's table has in-frame clones only and misses some. The table lists 1,500,000 or so clones, approximately 98.5% of them singletons. The specimen was naive CD4+ T cells sorted from blood. The origin of the receptors is a man aged 25 to 40 in good health. Each CDR3 is given with its conserved first and last residue. D genes are given only for firm matches.

D: NA
V: TRBV7-9
J: TRBJ2-2
CDR3: CASSLINTGELFF
DNA: TGTGCCAGCAGCCTGATTAACACCGGGGAGCTGTTTTTT

D: NA
V: TRBV7-2
J: TRBJ2-7
CDR3: CASSLDPGTLYEQYF
DNA: TGTGCCAGCAGCTTAGATCCGGGTACACTCTACGAGCAGTACTTC

D: NA
V: TRBV9
J: TRBJ1-1
CDR3: CASSVSHTGNTEAFF
DNA: TGTGCCAGCAGCGTATCTCACACAGGGAACACTGAAGCTTTCTTT

D: NA
V: TRBV30
J: TRBJ1-1
CDR3: CAWSFLGVMNTEAFF
DNA: TGTGCCTGGAGTTTCCTTGGGGTGATGAACACTGAAGCTTTCTTT

D: NA
V: TRBV7-2
J: TRBJ1-5
CDR3: CASSLAGGGNQPQHF
DNA: TGTGCCAGCAGCTTAGCGGGTGGAGGGAATCAGCCCCAGCATTTT

D: NA
V: TRBV5-4
J: TRBJ2-3
CDR3: CASSLDSATATDTQYF
DNA: TGTGCCAGCAGCTTGGATTCAGCCACAGCCACAGATACGCAGTATTTT

D: TRBD1
V: TRBV4-3
J: TRBJ2-6
CDR3: CASSQSPTGRSSGANVLTF
DNA: TGCGCCAGCAGCCAATCTCCGACAGGGCGAAGCTCTGGGGCCAACGTCCTGACTTTC

D: NA
V: TRBV18
J: TRBJ2-4
CDR3: CASSPKGDIQYF
DNA: TGTGCCAGCTCACCTAAGGGAGACATTCAGTACTTC

D: NA
V: TRBV7-2
J: TRBJ2-1
CDR3: CASSIASGSGGNEQFF
DNA: TGTGCCAGCAGCATAGCATCGGGGAGCGGTGGGAATGAGCAGTTCTTC

D: TRBD1
V: TRBV18
J: TRBJ1-3
CDR3: CASLRTGPGNTIYF
DNA: TGTGCCAGCCTACGGACAGGACCTGGAAACACCATATATTTT

D: NA
V: TRBV5-1
J: TRBJ2-5
CDR3: CASSPRQGVQETQYF
DNA: TGCGCCAGCAGCCCCCGGCAGGGCGTACAAGAGACCCAGTACTTC

D: TRBD1
V: TRBV27
J: TRBJ2-3
CDR3: CASSLNRGRDTQYF
DNA: TGTGCCAGCAGTTTAAACAGGGGGCGAGATACGCAGTATTTT